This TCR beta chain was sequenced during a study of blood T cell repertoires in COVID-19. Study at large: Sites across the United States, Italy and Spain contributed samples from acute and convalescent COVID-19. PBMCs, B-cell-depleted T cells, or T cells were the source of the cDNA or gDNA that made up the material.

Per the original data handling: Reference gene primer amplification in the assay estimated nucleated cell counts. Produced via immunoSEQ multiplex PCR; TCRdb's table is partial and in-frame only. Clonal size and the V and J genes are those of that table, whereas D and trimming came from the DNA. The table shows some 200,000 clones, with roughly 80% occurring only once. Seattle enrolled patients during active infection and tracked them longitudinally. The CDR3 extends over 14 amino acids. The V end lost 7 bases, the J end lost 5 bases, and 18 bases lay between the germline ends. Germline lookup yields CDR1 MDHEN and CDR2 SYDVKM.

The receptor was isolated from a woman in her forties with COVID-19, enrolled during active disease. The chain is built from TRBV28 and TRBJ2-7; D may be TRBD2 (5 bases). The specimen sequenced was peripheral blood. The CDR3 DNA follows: TGTGCCAGCACCCAAGGTGGGAGCGGCGACGAGCAGTACTTC. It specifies CASTQGGSGDEQYF.